This T cell receptor (beta chain) appears in the sequencing data of a study of vaccination and CD4 T cells after COVID-19 (dated by TCRdb to between 2022 and 2023). Concerning the study at large: Convalescent patients had a positive SARS-CoV-2 result on nasal swab PCR, and of these patients, several had mild disease and one had severe disease. The convalescent cohort included six males and four females, with two Hispanic individuals, seven Caucasians, two Asians and one multiracial person. Each participant got two doses of either the Pfizer-BioNTech BNT162b2 vaccine (n=8) or the Moderna mRNA-1273 vaccine (n=2). In ten to eleven COVID-19 convalescent patients and a few infection-naive healthy vaccine recipients, the spike-specific CD4+ TCR repertoire before mRNA vaccination was compared with the repertoire after mRNA vaccination. The time from the second vaccine dose to post-vaccine blood sampling had a median of around 72 days and ranged from roughly 12 to 241 days. Post-COVID blood samples were collected from convalescent patients a median of around 96 days after diagnosis, with a range of about 30 to 161 days.

Receptor libraries were prepared by PCR. Instrument on record: Illumina iSeq 100. In the original analysis: Non-productive sequences were removed, and CDR3s that did not start with C, did not end with F or W, or were shorter than 7 amino acids were discarded. CDR3 homology was assessed with Levenshtein distances (stringdist) and unrooted phylogenetic trees (ape) in R version 3.6.1. Starting from the raw public reads, TCRdb applied fastp trimming at Q25, assembled clones with MiXCR and retained in-frame beta chains. Rows with a matching CDR3 protein are joined into one entry that keeps the most common DNA and genes. The V and J calls and clone size come from TCRdb's table, not from the authors' own analysis. This sample lists 20,000 to 25,000 distinct CDR3 sequences; roughly three fifths were detected once. The top ten clonotypes cover 1.1% of the sample. The convalescent patients' positive SARS-CoV-2 PCR tests fell between March and December 2020, which was before the Alpha, Beta and Delta variants emerged in the United States. PBMCs were separated from whole blood using Ficoll-Paque Plus gradient centrifugation and then either used fresh or cryopreserved at -140C.

On the study overall, not on this receptor specifically: Of the vaccine-specific clones in convalescent patients, 304 of 307, or nearly all, reacted only to SARS-CoV-2 spike and did not cross-react with common cold coronaviruses. Relatively few convalescent patients were included in the study, and early timepoints after natural infection were not analyzed. Among convalescent patients, a median about 90% of the SARS-CoV-2-reactive clones seen after vaccination appeared only after vaccination, which suggests priming specific to the vaccine. The median count of SARS-CoV-2-reactive clonotypes went up from some 23 after infection to about 40 after vaccination, although the change was not significant.

V is pared back by 6 bases and J by 6 bases, with 12 bases lying between the germline termini. From cysteine to phenylalanine, the CDR3 is 14 amino acids long. The CDR3 DNA has 42 bases and is translated from base 1. Per the germline V gene, SGHTA is the CDR1 and FQGTGA is the CDR2. Remarks on this clonotype: Its specific antigen is unknown. It has no much larger one-base neighbor in the sample; base qualities were not kept.

This TCR came from a human donor who had recovered from COVID-19. Sequenced material: CD4+ T cells from blood, taken before SARS-CoV-2 vaccination. The receptor chain draws on TRBV7-3 and TRBJ1-6; TRBD1 is a possible D gene, resting on 6 matching bases. The DNA reads as follows: TGTGCCAGCAGTTTCGGACAGAGTAATTCACCCCTCCACTTT. It encodes CASSFGQSNSPLHF.